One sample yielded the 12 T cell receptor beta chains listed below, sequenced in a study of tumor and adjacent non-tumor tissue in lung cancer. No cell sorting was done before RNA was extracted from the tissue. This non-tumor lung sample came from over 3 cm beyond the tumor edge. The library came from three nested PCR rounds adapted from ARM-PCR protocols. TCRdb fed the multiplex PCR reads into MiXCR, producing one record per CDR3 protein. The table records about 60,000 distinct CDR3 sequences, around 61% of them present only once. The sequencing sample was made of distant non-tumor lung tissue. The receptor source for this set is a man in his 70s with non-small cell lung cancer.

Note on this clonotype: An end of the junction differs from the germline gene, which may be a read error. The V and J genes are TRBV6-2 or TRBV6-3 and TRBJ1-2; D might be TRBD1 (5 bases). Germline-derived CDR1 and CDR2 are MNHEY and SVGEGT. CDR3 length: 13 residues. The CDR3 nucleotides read TGCGCCAGCAATTCCAGGGCTCGCTATGGCTACACCTTC. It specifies CASNSRARYGYTF.

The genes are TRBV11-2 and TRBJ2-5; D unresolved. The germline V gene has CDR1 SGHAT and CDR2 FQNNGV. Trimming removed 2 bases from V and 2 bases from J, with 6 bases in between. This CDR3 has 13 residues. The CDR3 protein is CASSLSGQETQYF. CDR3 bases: TGTGCCAGCAGCTTATCTGGACAAGAGACCCAGTACTTC.

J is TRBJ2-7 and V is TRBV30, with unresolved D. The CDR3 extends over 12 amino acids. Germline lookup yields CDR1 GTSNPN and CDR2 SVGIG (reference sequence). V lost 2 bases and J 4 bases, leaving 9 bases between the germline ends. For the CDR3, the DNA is TGTGCCTGGAGTACTGGGGTTTACGAGCAGTACTTC. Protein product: CAWSTGVYEQYF.

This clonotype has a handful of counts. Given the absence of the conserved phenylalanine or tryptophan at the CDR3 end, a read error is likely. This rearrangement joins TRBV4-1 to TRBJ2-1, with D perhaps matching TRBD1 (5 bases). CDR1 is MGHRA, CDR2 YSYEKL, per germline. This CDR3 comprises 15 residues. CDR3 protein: CASSQGGTFYDEQFL. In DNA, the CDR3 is TGCGCCAGCAGCCAAGGGGGCACTTTCTACGATGAGCAGTTCCTC.

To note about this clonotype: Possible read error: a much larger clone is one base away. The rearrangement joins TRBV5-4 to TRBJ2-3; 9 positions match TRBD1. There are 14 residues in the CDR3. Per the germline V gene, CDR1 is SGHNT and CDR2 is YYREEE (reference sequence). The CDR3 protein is CTSSFGQGTDTQYF. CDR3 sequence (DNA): TGTACCAGCAGCTTCGGACAGGGGACAGATACGCAGTATTTT.

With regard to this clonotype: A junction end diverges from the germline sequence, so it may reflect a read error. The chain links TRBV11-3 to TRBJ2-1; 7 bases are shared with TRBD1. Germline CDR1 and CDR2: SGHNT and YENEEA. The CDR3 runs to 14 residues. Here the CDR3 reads CASSSDGTENEQFF. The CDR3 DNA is TGTGCCAGCAGCTCAGACGGGACAGAGAATGAACAGTTCTTC.

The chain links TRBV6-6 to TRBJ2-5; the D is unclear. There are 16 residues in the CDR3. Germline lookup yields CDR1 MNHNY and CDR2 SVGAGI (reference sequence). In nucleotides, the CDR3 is TGTGATAGCAGTTGCACATTGATGCCTTCTAAAGAGACCCAGTACTTC. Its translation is CDSSCTLMPSKETQYF.

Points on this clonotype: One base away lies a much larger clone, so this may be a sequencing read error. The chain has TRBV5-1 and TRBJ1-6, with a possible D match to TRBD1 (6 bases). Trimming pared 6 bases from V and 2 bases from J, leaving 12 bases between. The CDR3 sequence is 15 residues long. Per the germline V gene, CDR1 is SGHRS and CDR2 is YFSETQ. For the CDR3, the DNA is TGCGCCAGCAACCCTGGACAGCCCTATAATTCACCCCTCCACTTT. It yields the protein CASNPGQPYNSPLHF. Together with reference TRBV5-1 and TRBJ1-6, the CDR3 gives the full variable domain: KAGVTQTPRYLIKTRGQQVTLSCSPISGHRSVSWYQQTPGQGLQFLFEYFSETQRNKGNFPGRFSGRQFSNSRSEMNVSTLELGDSALYLCASNPGQPYNSPLHFGNGTRLTVT.

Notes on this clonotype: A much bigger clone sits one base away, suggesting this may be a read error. In nucleotides, the CDR3 is TGTGCCAGCAGCTTACAAAGAACTTTGAGCCCTGAAGCTTTCTTT. Its protein product is CASSLQRTLSPEAFF. V is TRBV5-6 and J is TRBJ1-1; no clear D. Germline V lookup: CDR1 SGHDT, CDR2 YYEEEE. Trimming shortened V by 2 bases and J by 6 bases, and 17 bases separated the two germline ends. The CDR3 has 15 residues.

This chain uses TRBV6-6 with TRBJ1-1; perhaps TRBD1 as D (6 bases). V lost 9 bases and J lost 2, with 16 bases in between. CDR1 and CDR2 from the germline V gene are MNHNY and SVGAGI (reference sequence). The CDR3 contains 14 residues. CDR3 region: CARRLGGLNTEAFF. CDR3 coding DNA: TGTGCCAGGAGACTGGGGGGGCTCAACACTGAAGCTTTCTTT.

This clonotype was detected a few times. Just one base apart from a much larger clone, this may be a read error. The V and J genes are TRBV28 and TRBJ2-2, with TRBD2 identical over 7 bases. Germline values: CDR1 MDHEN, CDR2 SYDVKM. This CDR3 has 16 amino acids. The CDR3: CASSFRQQGYGGGLFF. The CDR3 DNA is TGTGCCAGCAGTTTTAGACAGCAGGGTTACGGCGGGGGGCTGTTTTTT.

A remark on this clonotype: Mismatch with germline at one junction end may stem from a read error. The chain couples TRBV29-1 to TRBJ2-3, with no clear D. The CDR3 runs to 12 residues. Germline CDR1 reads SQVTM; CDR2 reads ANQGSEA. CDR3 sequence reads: CSVVGHTDMQYF. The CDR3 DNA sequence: TGCAGCGTGGTGGGTCACACAGATATGCAGTATTTT.